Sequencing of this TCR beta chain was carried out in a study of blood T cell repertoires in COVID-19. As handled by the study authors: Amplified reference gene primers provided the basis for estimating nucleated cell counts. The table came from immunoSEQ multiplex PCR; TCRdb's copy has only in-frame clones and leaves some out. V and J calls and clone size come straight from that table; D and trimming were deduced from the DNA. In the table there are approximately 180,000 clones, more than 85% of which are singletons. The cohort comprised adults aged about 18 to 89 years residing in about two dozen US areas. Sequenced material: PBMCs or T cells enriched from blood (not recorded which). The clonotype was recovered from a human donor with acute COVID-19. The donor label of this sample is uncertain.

CDR3 bases: TGTGCCAGCTCACCGGGGACAGACCGTTCACCCCTCCACTTT. Translating it yields CASSPGTDRSPLHF. The chain uses TRBV18 and TRBJ1-6; 7 bases align to TRBD1. This CDR3 has 14 residues. Germline V gives CDR1 KGHSH, CDR2 LQKENI. The V segment lost 3 bases and the J segment 9 bases; nucleotides outside the gene matches: 5.